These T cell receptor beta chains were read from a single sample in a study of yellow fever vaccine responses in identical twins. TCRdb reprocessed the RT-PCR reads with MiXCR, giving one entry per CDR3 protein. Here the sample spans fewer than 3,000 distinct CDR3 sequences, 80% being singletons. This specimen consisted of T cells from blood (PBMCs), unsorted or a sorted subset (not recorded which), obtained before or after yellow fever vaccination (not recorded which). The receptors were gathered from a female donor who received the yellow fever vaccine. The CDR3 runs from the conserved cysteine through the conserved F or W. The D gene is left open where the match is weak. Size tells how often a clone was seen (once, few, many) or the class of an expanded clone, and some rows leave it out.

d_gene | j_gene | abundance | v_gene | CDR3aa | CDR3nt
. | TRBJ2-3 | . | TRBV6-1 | CASRRGGGAAQYF | TGTGCCAGCAGACGAGGGGGGGGGGCAGCGCAGTATTTT
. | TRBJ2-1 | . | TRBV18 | CASSQEEYNEQFF | TGTGCCAGCTCACAAGAGGAGTACAATGAGCAGTTCTTC
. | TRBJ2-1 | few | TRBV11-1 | CASSLVQGTNEQFF | TGTGCCAGCAGCTTAGTACAGGGAACTAATGAGCAGTTCTTC
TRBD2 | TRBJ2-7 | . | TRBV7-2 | CASSLAAAGGSYEQYF | TGTGCCAGCAGCTTAGCCGCAGCGGGAGGTAGCTACGAGCAGTACTTC
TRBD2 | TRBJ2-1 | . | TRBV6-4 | CASSDSASGGDEQFF | TGTGCCAGCAGTGACTCGGCTAGCGGGGGCGATGAGCAGTTCTTC
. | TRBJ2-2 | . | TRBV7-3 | CASSEGGTGELFF | TGTGCCAGCAGCGAGGGGGGCACCGGGGAGCTGTTTTTT
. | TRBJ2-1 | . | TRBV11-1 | CASSLTSSYNEQFF | TGTGCCAGCAGCTTAACGAGCTCCTACAATGAGCAGTTCTTC
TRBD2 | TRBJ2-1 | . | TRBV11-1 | CASARGDSNEQFF | TGTGCCAGCGCCCGGGGGGATAGCAATGAGCAGTTCTTC
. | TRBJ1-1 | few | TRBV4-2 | CASSQAPGPNTEAFF | TGTGCCAGCAGCCAAGCCCCAGGGCCTAACACTGAAGCTTTCTTT
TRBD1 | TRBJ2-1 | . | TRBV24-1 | CATRGQGDPYNEQFF | TGTGCCACGAGGGGACAGGGGGATCCCTACAATGAGCAGTTCTTC
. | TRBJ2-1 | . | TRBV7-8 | CASSLAGLLLDEQFF | TGTGCCAGCAGCTTAGCGGGCCTACTTTTGGATGAGCAGTTCTTC
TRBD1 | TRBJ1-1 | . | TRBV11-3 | CASSPQQDRGRAEAFF | TGTGCCAGCAGCCCCCAACAGGACAGGGGGCGGGCTGAAGCTTTCTTT
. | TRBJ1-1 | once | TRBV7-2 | CASSTRQRETEAFF | TGTGCCAGCAGCACTCGACAGAGAGAAACTGAAGCTTTCTTT
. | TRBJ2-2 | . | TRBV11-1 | CASSLQLRTAQGAGELFF | TGTGCCAGCAGCTTACAACTTAGGACGGCTCAAGGGGCGGGGGAGCTGTTTTTT
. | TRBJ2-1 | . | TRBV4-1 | CASSQEPFSYNEQFF | TGCGCCAGCAGCCAAGAACCGTTCTCCTACAATGAGCAGTTCTTC
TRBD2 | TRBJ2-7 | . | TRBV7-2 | CASSSTSGSLYEQYF | TGTGCCAGCAGCTCCACTAGCGGGAGTTTGTACGAGCAGTACTTC
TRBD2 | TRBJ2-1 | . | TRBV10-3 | CAISSPVAGAGSYNEQFF | TGTGCCATCAGCAGCCCGGTAGCGGGGGCCGGCTCCTACAATGAGCAGTTCTTC
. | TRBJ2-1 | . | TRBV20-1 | CGATIQGREQFF | TGCGGTGCTACAATACAAGGGCGGGAGCAGTTCTTC
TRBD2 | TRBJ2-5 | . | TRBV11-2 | CASSFPGLAETQYF | TGTGCCAGCAGCTTCCCGGGACTAGCGGAGACCCAGTACTTC
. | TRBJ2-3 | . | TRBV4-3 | CASSPEYQRAPDTQYF | TGCGCCAGCAGCCCTGAATACCAGCGGGCTCCAGATACGCAGTATTTT
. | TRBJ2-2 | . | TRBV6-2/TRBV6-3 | CASRAHPGGELFF | TGTGCCAGCAGAGCCCATCCTGGCGGGGAGCTGTTTTTT
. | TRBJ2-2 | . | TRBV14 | CASSPYGGTEELFF | TGTGCCAGCAGCCCTTATGGGGGAACCGAGGAGCTGTTTTTT
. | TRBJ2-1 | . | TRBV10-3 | CAISEPSPEEQFF | TGTGCCATCAGTGAGCCCTCCCCGGAGGAGCAGTTCTTC
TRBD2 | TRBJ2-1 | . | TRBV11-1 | CASSAGLAGDYNEQFF | TGTGCCAGCAGCGCAGGCCTAGCGGGTGACTACAATGAGCAGTTCTTC
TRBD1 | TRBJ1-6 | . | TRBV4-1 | CASSRTPGDSYSPLHF | TGCGCCAGCAGCCGAACCCCTGGGGACAGTTATTCACCCCTCCACTTT
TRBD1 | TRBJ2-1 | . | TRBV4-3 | CASSQVRGLSEQFF | TGCGCCAGCAGCCAAGTCAGGGGGCTTTCGGAGCAGTTCTTC
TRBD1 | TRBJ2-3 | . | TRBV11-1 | CASSLLGTAITDTQYF | TGTGCCAGCAGCTTGCTTGGGACAGCGATCACAGATACGCAGTATTTT
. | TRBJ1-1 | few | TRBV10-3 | CAIREGHAAFF | TGTGCCATCAGGGAGGGACATGCTGCTTTCTTT
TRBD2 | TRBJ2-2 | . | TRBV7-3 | CASSLTPSGLAGGNTGELFF | TGTGCCAGCAGCTTAACCCCGTCCGGACTAGCGGGGGGGAACACCGGGGAGCTGTTTTTT
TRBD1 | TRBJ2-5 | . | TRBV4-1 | CASSQAGTGQETQYF | TGCGCCAGCAGCCAAGCTGGGACAGGCCAAGAGACCCAGTACTTC
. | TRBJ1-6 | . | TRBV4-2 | CASSQDLGSRNSPLHF | TGTGCCAGCAGCCAAGATCTGGGCAGCCGCAATTCACCCCTCCACTTT
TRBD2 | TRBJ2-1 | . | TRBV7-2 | CASSFPTSGYNEQFF | TGTGCCAGCAGCTTTCCGACTAGCGGATACAATGAGCAGTTCTTC
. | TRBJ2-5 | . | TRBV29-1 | CSASQYQETQYF | TGCAGCGCCTCACAGTACCAAGAGACCCAGTACTTC
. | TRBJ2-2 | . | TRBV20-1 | CSAWGGDTGELFF | TGCAGTGCATGGGGCGGCGACACCGGGGAGCTGTTTTTT
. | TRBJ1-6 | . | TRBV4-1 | CASSQEAVNSPLHF | TGCGCCAGCAGCCAAGAGGCTGTAAATTCACCCCTCCACTTT
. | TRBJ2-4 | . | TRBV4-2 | CASSQDWTPGNIQYF | TGTGCCAGCAGCCAAGATTGGACTCCCGGAAACATTCAGTACTTC
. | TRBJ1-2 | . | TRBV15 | CATSRDRGSYGYTF | TGTGCCACCAGCAGAGATAGGGGATCCTATGGCTACACCTTC
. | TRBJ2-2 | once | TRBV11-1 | CASSLAGPLLSELFF | TGTGCCAGCAGCTTAGCGGGACCTCTATTGTCGGAGCTGTTTTTT
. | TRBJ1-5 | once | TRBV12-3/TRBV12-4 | CASSPFSGTANQPQHF | TGTGCCAGCAGCCCCTTCTCCGGGACGGCGAATCAGCCCCAGCATTTT
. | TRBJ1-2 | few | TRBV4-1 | CASSHFQLANYGYTF | TGCGCCAGCAGCCACTTCCAGTTAGCTAACTATGGCTACACCTTC
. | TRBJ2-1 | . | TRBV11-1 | CASTGHPYNEQFF | TGTGCCAGCACGGGACACCCCTACAATGAGCAGTTCTTC
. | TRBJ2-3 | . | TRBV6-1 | CASSAGTGADTQYF | TGTGCCAGCAGCGCCGGGACGGGGGCAGATACGCAGTATTTT
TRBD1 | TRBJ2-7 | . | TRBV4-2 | CASTPDRRSYEQYF | TGTGCCAGCACCCCGGACAGGAGGTCCTACGAGCAGTACTTC